The rows below give T cell receptor beta chains drawn from one sample of a study of T cells after somatic rescue of genetic block. The table came from immunoSEQ multiplex PCR; TCRdb's copy has only in-frame clones and leaves some out. The data show 10,000 to 15,000 clones, 60% to 75% seen once. Material: peripheral blood mononuclear cells (PBMCs). All receptors derive from a boy aged 5-17 years. CDR3s include the opening cysteine and the closing phenylalanine or tryptophan. A D gene is named only where the DNA matches it firmly. The size entry is marked missing in some rows and otherwise reads once, few, many or a size class.

CDR3 protein,clone size,V gene,J gene,D gene
CASSATSGGSYEQYF,-,TRBV19,TRBJ2-7,TRBD2
CASSSDRAEQFF,once,TRBV28,TRBJ2-1,TRBD1
CASSSDRSSYNEQFF,-,TRBV2,TRBJ2-1,-
CASSLDRSYEKLFF,-,TRBV5-1,TRBJ1-4,-
CASSSFWTGPVYEQYF,-,TRBV7-8,TRBJ2-7,TRBD1
CASSLTGGWETQYF,-,TRBV7-3,TRBJ2-5,-
CASSSETLEAFF,few,TRBV28,TRBJ1-1,-
CASSLADRNSYEQYF,-,TRBV7-6,TRBJ2-7,TRBD1
CAWSAGPNTGELFF,few,TRBV30,TRBJ2-2,-
CASSFIIPGTEAFF,-,TRBV6-5,TRBJ1-1,-
CASSLQGANSPLHF,-,TRBV28,TRBJ1-6,TRBD1
CASSFPGTSYEQYF,-,TRBV11-2,-,-
CASSSGTSNTGELFF,-,TRBV6-5,TRBJ2-2,-
CASSVADSNEQFF,-,TRBV9,TRBJ2-1,-
CASSWTPFTDTQYF,-,TRBV27,TRBJ2-3,-
CASSLKPGLSYNSPLHF,-,TRBV7-8,TRBJ1-6,-
CASSLVGQDYTF,-,TRBV7-8,TRBJ1-2,-
CAITSSLGLAGGSSYNEQFF,-,TRBV10-3,TRBJ2-1,TRBD2
CASSVFGSGSSGANVLTF,-,TRBV9,TRBJ2-6,-
CASSLESITGELFF,-,TRBV5-1,TRBJ2-2,-
CASSRDRTYEQYF,-,TRBV7-9,TRBJ2-7,TRBD1
CAWIDSSYEQYF,-,TRBV30,-,-
CASSSGTVFYYEQYF,-,TRBV5-4,TRBJ2-7,TRBD1
CASSLGGVGNTEAFF,-,TRBV5-1,TRBJ1-1,-
CASRPGDSSYNEQFF,-,TRBV28,TRBJ2-1,TRBD1
CASSFSGALNYGYTF,-,TRBV7-2,TRBJ1-2,-
CASSPGAELRHNEQFF,-,TRBV18,TRBJ2-1,-
CASTGTVKGYEQYF,-,TRBV28,TRBJ2-7,TRBD1
CASSLQGAYEQYF,few,TRBV5-1,TRBJ2-7,TRBD1
CASSYSTLVFEQYF,once,TRBV6-5,TRBJ2-7,-
CASSLRLAPGTDTQYF,few,TRBV4-1,TRBJ2-3,-
CASSLTVFSGANVLTF,-,TRBV5-1,TRBJ2-6,-
CASSYMGGSYEQYF,-,TRBV6-9,TRBJ2-7,-
CASSESRFDEQYF,-,TRBV2,TRBJ2-7,-
CASSLGGHTDTQYF,-,TRBV5-1,TRBJ2-3,-